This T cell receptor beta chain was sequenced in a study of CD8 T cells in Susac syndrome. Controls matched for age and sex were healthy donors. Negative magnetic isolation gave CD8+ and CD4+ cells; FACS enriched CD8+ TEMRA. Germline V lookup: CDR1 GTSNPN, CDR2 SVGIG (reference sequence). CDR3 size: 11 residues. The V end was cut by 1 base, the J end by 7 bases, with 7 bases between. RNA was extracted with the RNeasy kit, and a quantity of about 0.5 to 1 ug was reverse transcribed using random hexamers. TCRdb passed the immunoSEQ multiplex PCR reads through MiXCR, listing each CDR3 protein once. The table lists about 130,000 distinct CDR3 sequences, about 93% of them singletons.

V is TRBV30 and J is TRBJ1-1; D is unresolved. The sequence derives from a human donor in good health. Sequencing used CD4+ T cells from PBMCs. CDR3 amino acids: CAWSADVEAFF. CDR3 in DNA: TGTGCCTGGAGTGCGGACGTTGAAGCTTTCTTT.